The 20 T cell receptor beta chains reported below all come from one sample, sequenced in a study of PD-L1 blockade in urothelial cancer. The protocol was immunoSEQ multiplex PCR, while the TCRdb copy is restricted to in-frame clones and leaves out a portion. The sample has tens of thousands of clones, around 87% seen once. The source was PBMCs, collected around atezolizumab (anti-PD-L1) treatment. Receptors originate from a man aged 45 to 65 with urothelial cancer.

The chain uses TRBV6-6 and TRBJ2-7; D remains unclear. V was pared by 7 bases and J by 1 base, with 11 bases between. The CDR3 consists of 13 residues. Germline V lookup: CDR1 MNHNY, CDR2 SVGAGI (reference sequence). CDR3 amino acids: CASKQLRSYEQYF. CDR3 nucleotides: TGTGCCAGCAAACAGTTACGTTCCTACGAGCAGTACTTC.

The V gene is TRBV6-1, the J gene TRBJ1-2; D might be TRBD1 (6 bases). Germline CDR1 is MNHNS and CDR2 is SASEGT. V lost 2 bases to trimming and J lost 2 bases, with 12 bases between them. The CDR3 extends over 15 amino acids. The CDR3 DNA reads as TGTGCCAGCAGTGAAACTGCGGGGGCGAACTATGGCTACACCTTC. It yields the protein CASSETAGANYGYTF.

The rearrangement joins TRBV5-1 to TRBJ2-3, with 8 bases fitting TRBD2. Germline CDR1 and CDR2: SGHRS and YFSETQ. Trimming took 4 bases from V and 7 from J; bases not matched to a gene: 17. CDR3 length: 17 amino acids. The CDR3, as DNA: TGCGCCAGCAGCGTCGGGGTCGGGGGGGGCCCTCCACATACGCAGTATTTT. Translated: CASSVGVGGGPPHTQYF.

The CDR3 loop reads CASSVAGEAEAFF. CDR3 sequence (DNA): TGTGCCAGCAGTGTAGCAGGGGAAGCTGAAGCTTTCTTT. The gene calls are TRBV2 and TRBJ1-1; a weak D match, TRBD1 (6 bases). With 4 bases removed from V and 6 bases from J, the gap between germline ends came to 12 bases. This CDR3 contains 13 residues. Germline values: CDR1 SNHLY, CDR2 FYNNEI.

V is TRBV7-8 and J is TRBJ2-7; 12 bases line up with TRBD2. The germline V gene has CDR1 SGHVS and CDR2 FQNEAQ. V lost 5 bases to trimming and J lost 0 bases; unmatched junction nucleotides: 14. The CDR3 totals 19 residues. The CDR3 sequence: CASSLTRSSGRDLSYEQYF. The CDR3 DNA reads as TGTGCCAGCAGCCTGACCCGTTCTAGCGGGAGGGACCTCTCCTACGAGCAGTACTTC. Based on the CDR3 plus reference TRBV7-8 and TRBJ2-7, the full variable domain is GAGVSQSPRYKVAKRGQDVALRCDPISGHVSLFWYQQALGQGPEFLTYFQNEAQLDKSGLPSDRFFAERPEGSVSTLKIQRTQQEDSAVYLCASSLTRSSGRDLSYEQYFGPGTRLTVT.

The CDR3 region has the DNA TGTGCCAGAAGTACAGTGGGAGAGACCCAGTACTTC. The encoded protein is CARSTVGETQYF. The J gene is TRBJ2-5, the V gene TRBV5-8; no firm D call. Trimming cost V 8 bases and J 4 bases, with 12 bases left between them. The CDR3 consists of 12 residues. Germline V gene data show CDR1 as SGHTS and CDR2 as YDEGEE.

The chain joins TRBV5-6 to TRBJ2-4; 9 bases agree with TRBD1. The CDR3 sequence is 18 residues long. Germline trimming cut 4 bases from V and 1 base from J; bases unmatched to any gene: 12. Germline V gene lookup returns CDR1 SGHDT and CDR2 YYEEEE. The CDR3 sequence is CASSLRDRARSAKNIQYF. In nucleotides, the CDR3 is TGTGCCAGCAGCCTAAGGGACAGGGCGAGATCGGCCAAAAACATTCAGTACTTC.

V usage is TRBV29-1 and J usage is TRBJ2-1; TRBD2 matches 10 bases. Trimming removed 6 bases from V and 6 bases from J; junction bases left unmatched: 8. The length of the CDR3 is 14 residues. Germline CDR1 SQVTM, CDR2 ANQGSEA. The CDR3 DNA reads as TGCAGCGTCGCGACTAGCGGGTCGAGCAATGAGCAGTTCTTC. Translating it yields CSVATSGSSNEQFF.

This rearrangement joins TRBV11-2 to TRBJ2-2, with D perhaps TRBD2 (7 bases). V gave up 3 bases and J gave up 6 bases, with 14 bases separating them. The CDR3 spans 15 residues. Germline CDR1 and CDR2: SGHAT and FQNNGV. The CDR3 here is CASSLGGGPSGELFF. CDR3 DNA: TGTGCCAGCAGCTTGGGAGGGGGGCCGTCCGGGGAGCTGTTTTTT.

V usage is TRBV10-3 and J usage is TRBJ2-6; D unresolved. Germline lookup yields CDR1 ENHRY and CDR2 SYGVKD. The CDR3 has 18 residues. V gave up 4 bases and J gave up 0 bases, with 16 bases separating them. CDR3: CAISGTTSAISGANVLTF. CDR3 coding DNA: TGTGCCATCAGTGGTACTACCTCCGCCATCTCTGGGGCCAACGTCCTGACTTTC.

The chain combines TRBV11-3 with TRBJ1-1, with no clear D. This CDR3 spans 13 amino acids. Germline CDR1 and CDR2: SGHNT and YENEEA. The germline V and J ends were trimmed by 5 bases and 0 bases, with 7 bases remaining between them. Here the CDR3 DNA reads TGTGCCAGCAGCAGGAGCCTGAACACTGAAGCTTTCTTT. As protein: CASSRSLNTEAFF.

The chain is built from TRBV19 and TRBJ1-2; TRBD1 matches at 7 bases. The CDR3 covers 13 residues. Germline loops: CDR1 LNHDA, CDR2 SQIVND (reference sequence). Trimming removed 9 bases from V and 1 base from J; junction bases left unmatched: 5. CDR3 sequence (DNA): TGTGCCAGCATTAACAGGGGTAACTATGGCTACACCTTC. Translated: CASINRGNYGYTF.

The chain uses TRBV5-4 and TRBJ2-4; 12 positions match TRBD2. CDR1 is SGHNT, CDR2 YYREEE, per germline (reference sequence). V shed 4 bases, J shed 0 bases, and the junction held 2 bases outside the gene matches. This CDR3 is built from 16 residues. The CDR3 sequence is CASSLAGGIAKNIQYF. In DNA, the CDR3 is TGTGCCAGCAGCCTAGCGGGGGGGATAGCCAAAAACATTCAGTACTTC.

The CDR3 region is CASSPDISSGNTIYF. For the CDR3, the DNA is TGTGCCAGCTCACCGGACATTTCCTCTGGAAACACCATATATTTT. This chain connects TRBV18 to TRBJ1-3, with a possible D match to TRBD1 (5 bases). The V gene's germline CDR1 is KGHSH and CDR2 LQKENI. The CDR3 has 15 amino acids. Trimming cost V 3 bases and J 0 bases, with 9 bases left between them.

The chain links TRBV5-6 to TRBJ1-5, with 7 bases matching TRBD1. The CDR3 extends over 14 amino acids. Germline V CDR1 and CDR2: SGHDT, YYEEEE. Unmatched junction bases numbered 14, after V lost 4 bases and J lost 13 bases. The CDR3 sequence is CASSGWDSRGAQHF. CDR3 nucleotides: TGTGCCAGCAGCGGGTGGGACAGCCGAGGCGCACAGCATTTT. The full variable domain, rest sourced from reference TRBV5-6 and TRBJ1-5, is DAGVTQSPTHLIKTRGQQVTLRCSPKSGHDTVSWYQQALGQGPQFIFQYYEEEERQRGNFPDRFSGHQFPNYSSELNVNALLLGDSALYLCASSGWDSRGAQHFGDGTRLSIL.

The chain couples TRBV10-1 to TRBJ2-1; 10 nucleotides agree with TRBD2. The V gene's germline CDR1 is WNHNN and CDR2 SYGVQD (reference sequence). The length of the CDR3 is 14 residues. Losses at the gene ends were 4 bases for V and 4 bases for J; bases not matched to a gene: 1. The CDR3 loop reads CASSGSGGYNEQFF. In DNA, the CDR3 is TGCGCCAGCAGTGGTAGCGGGGGGTACAATGAGCAGTTCTTC.

CDR3 bases: TGTGCCAGCAGCTTAGATCAACTAGCGGGAGGAAGCTCCTACAATGAGCAGTTCTTC. Its protein product is CASSLDQLAGGSSYNEQFF. The J gene is TRBJ2-1, the V gene TRBV11-3; TRBD2 aligns across 12 bases. V lost 0 bases, J lost 0 bases, and 6 bases stayed unmatched. From germline, CDR1 is SGHNT and CDR2 YENEEA. This CDR3 has 19 amino acids.

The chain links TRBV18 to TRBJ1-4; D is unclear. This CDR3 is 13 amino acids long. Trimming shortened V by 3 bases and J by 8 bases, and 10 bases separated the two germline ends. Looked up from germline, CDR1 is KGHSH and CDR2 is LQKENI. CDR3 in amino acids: CASSPLPGEKLFF. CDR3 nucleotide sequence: TGTGCCAGCTCACCTTTACCGGGAGAAAAACTGTTTTTT.

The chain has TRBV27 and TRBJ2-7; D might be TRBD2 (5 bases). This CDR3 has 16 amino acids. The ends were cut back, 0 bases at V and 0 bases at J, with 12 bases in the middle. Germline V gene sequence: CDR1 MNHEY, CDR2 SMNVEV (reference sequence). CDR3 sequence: CASSLSPSGVSYEQYF. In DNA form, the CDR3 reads TGTGCCAGCAGTTTATCCCCCTCCGGGGTCTCCTACGAGCAGTACTTC.

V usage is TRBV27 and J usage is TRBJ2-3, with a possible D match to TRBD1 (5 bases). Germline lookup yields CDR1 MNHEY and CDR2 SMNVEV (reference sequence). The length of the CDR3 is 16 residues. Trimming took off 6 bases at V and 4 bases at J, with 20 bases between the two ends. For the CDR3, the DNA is TGTGCCAGCAGCCAGACAGTTCTGGGGAAGGCAGATACGCAGTATTTT. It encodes CASSQTVLGKADTQYF.